One and the same sample provided the 22 T cell receptor beta chains below, sequenced in a study of shared clonotypes between healthy human individuals (dated by TCRdb to 2018 to 2020). Library construction relied on the immunoSEQ multiplex PCR assay. TCRdb mirrors the immuneACCESS table, restricted to in-frame sequences. Some clones are absent from its copies; in checked studies, under half trace to an unresolved V gene, and the reason for the others is unknown. Within this sample are over a million clones, with around 78% of them counted one time only. The ten largest clones represent approximately 0.5% of the sample. Material for sequencing was memory CD4+ T cells from PBMCs. The cell subset or site label, read with the paper, signifies: CD45RA-negative fraction. These receptors came from a man aged 18-30 years in good health. Some clones in this sample may be carry-over from other donors' samples.

The chain recombines TRBV30 with TRBJ2-5; D may be TRBD1 (6 bases). CDR3 length: 13 residues. Deletions cut 2 bases from V and 3 bases from J, with 10 bases between. The germline V gene has CDR1 GTSNPN and CDR2 SVGIG (reference sequence). This CDR3 is CAWSKNREETQYF. The DNA for the CDR3 is TGTGCCTGGAGTAAGAACAGGGAAGAGACCCAGTACTTC.

This clone was seen once. The chain couples TRBV2 to TRBJ2-7; TRBD2 agrees at 7 bases. The V and J ends lost 6 bases and 3 bases, in that order; junction bases with no gene match: 8. The CDR3 sequence is 14 residues long. CDR1 is SNHLY, CDR2 FYNNEI, per germline. The CDR3 DNA sequence: TGTGCCAGCAGGCTGCTAGCGGATATCTACGAGCAGTACTTC. Translation gives CASRLLADIYEQYF.

This clone has just one count. The rearrangement uses TRBV4-3 and TRBJ1-5; no firm D call. The CDR3 loop spans 13 amino acids. Trimming cost V 0 bases and J 9 bases, with 9 bases left between them. Germline loops: CDR1 LGHNA, CDR2 YSLEER. The CDR3 reads CASSQELGLPQHF. The DNA for the CDR3 is TGCGCCAGCAGCCAAGAGCTGGGATTGCCCCAGCATTTT.

This chain uses TRBV5-1 with TRBJ2-3; TRBD2 aligns across 14 bases. Germline V CDR1 and CDR2: SGHRS, YFSETQ. This CDR3 is built from 17 residues. Losses at the gene ends were 2 bases for V and 4 bases for J; bases not matched to a gene: 6. The CDR3 DNA reads as TGCGCCAGCAGCTTAGGGACTAGCGGGAGCTGGGCAGATACGCAGTATTTT. It encodes CASSLGTSGSWADTQYF.

This chain uses TRBV5-1 with TRBJ2-3; D ambiguous. CDR1 is SGHRS and CDR2 is YFSETQ in the germline V gene. This CDR3 comprises 15 residues. Trimming stripped 4 bases from V and 3 bases from J, with 15 bases between. This chain's CDR3 is CASSGMWVQTDTQYF. CDR3 sequence (DNA): TGCGCCAGCAGCGGGATGTGGGTACAGACAGATACGCAGTATTTT. Full variable domain (outside the CDR3, taken from reference TRBV5-1 and TRBJ2-3): KAGVTQTPRYLIKTRGQQVTLSCSPISGHRSVSWYQQTPGQGLQFLFEYFSETQRNKGNFPGRFSGRQFSNSRSEMNVSTLELGDSALYLCASSGMWVQTDTQYFGPGTRLTVL.

V and J are TRBV10-2 and TRBJ2-7; 8 nucleotides line up with TRBD1. The CDR3 runs 16 residues. V gave up 3 bases and J gave up 1 base; unmatched junction bases: 8. Germline loops: CDR1 WSHSY, CDR2 SAAADI. The CDR3 nucleotides are TGCGCCAGCAGTGATCTGGGGACAGGTAGATCCTACGAGCAGTACTTC. Residues: CASSDLGTGRSYEQYF.

As DNA, the CDR3 is TGTGCCAGCAACATCCTGGTGGGGGAGGGCGCCAATGAGCAGTTCTTC. Protein sequence: CASNILVGEGANEQFF. J is TRBJ2-1 and V is TRBV6-6, with 7 bases identical to TRBD2. Germline CDR1 MNHNY, CDR2 SVGAGI (reference sequence). This CDR3 is 16 amino acids long. Germline trimming cut 7 bases from V and 6 bases from J; bases unmatched to any gene: 15.

Concerning this clone: This same CDR3 is encoded by further DNA sequences in the sample. This chain connects TRBV5-4 to TRBJ2-1, with 11 nucleotides matching TRBD2. The ends lost 3 bases at V and 6 bases at J; junction bases unmatched: 5. CDR1 is SGHNT, CDR2 YYREEE, per germline (reference sequence). The CDR3 covers 15 residues. CDR3 loop: CASSSGTSGSNEQFF. The CDR3 DNA sequence: TGTGCCAGCAGCTCCGGGACTAGCGGTTCCAATGAGCAGTTCTTC.

The CDR3 DNA follows: TGTGCCAGCAGTTCCGAGCGGCCGAGCTCCTACAATGAGCAGTTCTTC. It translates to CASSSERPSSYNEQFF. The chain is built from TRBV6-5 and TRBJ2-1; D might be TRBD2 (5 bases). V was clipped by 4 bases and J by 0 bases, with 13 bases between them. The CDR3 covers 16 residues. The germline CDR1 and CDR2 sequences are MNHEY and SVGAGI.

The chain couples TRBV2 to TRBJ1-1, with D maybe TRBD1 (6 bases). This CDR3 has 13 amino acids. The germline gives CDR1 SNHLY, CDR2 FYNNEI. Between the trimmed V and J ends, which lost 6 bases and 7 bases, there was a span of 15 bases. CDR3: CASRARGRGEAFF. DNA for the CDR3: TGTGCCAGCAGGGCCAGGGGTCGTGGTGAAGCTTTCTTT.

The chain combines TRBV5-4 with TRBJ2-7; possibly TRBD1 for D (6 bases). CDR1 SGHNT and CDR2 YYREEE come from the germline V gene (reference sequence). Between the trimmed V and J ends, which lost 3 bases and 3 bases, there was a span of 13 bases. This CDR3 is built from 14 residues. CDR3 nucleotides: TGTGCCAGCAGCTCAGGCGGCAGGGGCTACGAGCAGTACTTC. Its translation: CASSSGGRGYEQYF.

J is TRBJ2-3 and V is TRBV6-6; no clear D gene. The ends were cut back, 5 bases at V and 4 bases at J, with 7 bases in the middle. The CDR3 contains 12 residues. CDR1 MNHNY and CDR2 SVGAGI come from the germline V gene (reference sequence). Here the CDR3 DNA reads TGTGCCAGCAGTCCCCCAGCAGATACGCAGTATTTT. It specifies CASSPPADTQYF.

The rearrangement links TRBV10-3 to TRBJ2-2; 7 positions agree with TRBD1. The CDR3 has 16 residues. Germline loops: CDR1 ENHRY, CDR2 SYGVKD. The junction had 10 bases not matched to a gene; V was cut back by 4 bases and J by 5 bases. The CDR3 loop is CAISGSEQGKTGELFF. The DNA of the CDR3 is TGTGCCATCAGTGGATCGGAACAGGGGAAAACCGGGGAGCTGTTTTTT.

The V gene is TRBV6-1, the J gene TRBJ2-5; D is possibly TRBD1 (6 bases). The J call may be mistaken, given a closer DNA end match to TRBJ2-7. There are 14 residues in the CDR3. Germline V CDR1 and CDR2: MNHNS, SASEGT. CDR3 protein: CARHTGYDRGEQYF. CDR3 bases: TGTGCCAGACATACAGGGTACGATCGAGGCGAGCAGTACTTC.

The chain couples TRBV9 to TRBJ1-1; TRBD1 matches at 7 bases. The CDR3 extends over 13 amino acids. The germline V gene has CDR1 SGDLS and CDR2 YYNGEE. V lost 5 bases to trimming and J lost 1 base; unmatched junction nucleotides: 2. The CDR3 sequence: CASSRGPNTEAFF. The CDR3 DNA sequence: TGTGCCAGCAGTAGGGGGCCGAACACTGAAGCTTTCTTT. The full variable domain, completed using reference TRBV9 and TRBJ1-1, is DSGVTQTPKHLITATGQRVTLRCSPRSGDLSVYWYQQSLDQGLQFLIQYYNGEERAKGNILERFSAQQFPDLHSELNLSSLELGDSALYFCASSRGPNTEAFFGQGTRLTVV.

This chain links TRBV15 with TRBJ1-1, with unresolved D. The CDR3 length is 14 residues. V was clipped by 5 bases and J by 1 base, with 11 bases between them. Germline-derived CDR1 and CDR2 are LNHNV and YYDKDF (reference sequence). CDR3 sequence reads: CATSQTGGNTEAFF. The CDR3 nucleotides read TGTGCCACCAGCCAGACTGGCGGGAACACTGAAGCTTTCTTT.

This clone came up a few times. The junction shows a germline mismatch at one end, possibly a read error. V gene TRBV28 combines with J gene TRBJ2-7; D may match TRBD1 or TRBD2 (5 bases each). This CDR3 has 11 amino acids. Germline loops: CDR1 MDHEN, CDR2 SYDVKM. CDR3 in amino acids: CASSLTRERYF. In DNA, the CDR3 is TGTGCCAGCAGTTTAACCAGGGAGCGGTACTTC.

The sample holds one count of this clone. J is TRBJ2-1 and V is TRBV14, with D tentatively TRBD2 (5 bases). CDR3 length: 14 amino acids. Germline-derived CDR1 and CDR2 are SGHDN and FVKESK. Trimming took off 4 bases at V and 5 bases at J, with 12 bases between the two ends. This CDR3 is CASSPRRRNNEQFF. In DNA, the CDR3 is TGTGCCAGCAGCCCTAGGAGGCGGAACAATGAGCAGTTCTTC.

This chain joins TRBV29-1 and TRBJ2-1; no firm D call. With 1 base removed from V and 2 bases from J, the gap between germline ends came to 12 bases. The CDR3 is 15 amino acids. Germline CDR1 and CDR2: SQVTM and ANQGSEA. CDR3 sequence: CSVEGFQTPYNEQFF. CDR3 in DNA: TGCAGCGTTGAAGGGTTCCAGACACCCTACAATGAGCAGTTCTTC.

This clone was counted between two and nine times. V usage is TRBV2 and J usage is TRBJ1-2; 8 nucleotides agree with TRBD1. This CDR3 contains 15 residues. The V segment lost 7 bases and the J segment 6 bases; nucleotides outside the gene matches: 13. CDR1 and CDR2 (germline): SNHLY, FYNNEI. As DNA, the CDR3 is TGTGCCAGCACCCTGTCCCGGGACAGGAATGATGGCTACACCTTC. This sequence encodes CASTLSRDRNDGYTF.

This clone occurred a few times. The chain combines TRBV11-3 with TRBJ2-2, with a weak D call TRBD1 (5 bases). Germline V gene data show CDR1 as SGHNT and CDR2 as YENEEA. V dropped 5 bases and J dropped 4 bases, with 11 bases sitting between them. This CDR3 region has 14 residues. CDR3 in amino acids: CASSTRQSTGELFF. Written as DNA, the CDR3 is TGTGCCAGCAGCACCAGACAGTCCACCGGGGAGCTGTTTTTT.

This clone has a single count. The CDR3 spells CASSLRGQETQYF. The CDR3 nucleotides read TGTGCCAGCAGCTTACGCGGTCAAGAGACCCAGTACTTC. This chain connects TRBV7-2 to TRBJ2-5; D gene unclear. This CDR3 is 13 amino acids long. CDR1 is SGHTA, CDR2 FQGNSA, per germline. V was clipped by 2 bases and J by 2 bases, with 6 bases between them.